The rows below give T cell receptor beta chains drawn from one sample of a study of PD-L1 blockade in urothelial cancer. The data were produced by immunoSEQ multiplex PCR, yet TCRdb's version contains in-frame clones alone and is incomplete. The data contain roughly 20,000 clones, 90% of them seen just once; the ten biggest clones take up about 15%. The sequences come from PBMCs, collected around atezolizumab (anti-PD-L1) treatment. These receptors were taken from a woman in her fifties or sixties with urothelial cancer. Both conserved end residues are part of each CDR3. The D gene is left open where the match is weak. Where a row states a size, it is once, few, many or the class of an expanded clone; other rows omit it.

j_gene: TRBJ1-2
abundance: NA
d_gene: TRBD1
v_gene: TRBV4-3
CDR3aa: CASSQDAGGAGQGLRFGYTF
CDR3nt: TGCGCCAGCAGCCAAGACGCAGGCGGTGCGGGACAGGGGTTGCGATTTGGCTACACCTTC

j_gene: TRBJ2-1
abundance: NA
d_gene: TRBD2
v_gene: TRBV2
CDR3aa: CASSENGLVEQFF
CDR3nt: TGTGCCAGCAGTGAAAATGGACTAGTTGAGCAGTTCTTC

j_gene: TRBJ2-6
abundance: NA
d_gene: TRBD2
v_gene: TRBV19
CDR3aa: CASRGLAGIYVLTF
CDR3nt: TGTGCCAGTAGGGGACTAGCGGGAATTTACGTCCTGACTTTC

j_gene: TRBJ2-1
abundance: NA
d_gene: TRBD1
v_gene: TRBV19
CDR3aa: CASSPWGQLAGEQFF
CDR3nt: TGTGCCAGTAGCCCCTGGGGACAGTTGGCGGGTGAGCAGTTCTTC

j_gene: TRBJ1-1
abundance: NA
d_gene: NA
v_gene: TRBV20-1
CDR3aa: CSAPGTSAF
CDR3nt: TGCAGTGCTCCAGGCACCTCGGCCTTT

j_gene: TRBJ2-3
abundance: NA
d_gene: TRBD2
v_gene: TRBV4-2
CDR3aa: CASSQDGTSGDTQYF
CDR3nt: TGTGCCAGCAGCCAAGATGGGACTAGCGGAGATACGCAGTATTTT

j_gene: TRBJ2-6
abundance: NA
d_gene: TRBD1
v_gene: TRBV5-6
CDR3aa: CASSYSADRVSGANVLTF
CDR3nt: TGTGCCAGCAGTTACTCAGCTGACAGGGTCTCTGGGGCCAACGTCCTGACTTTC

j_gene: TRBJ2-7
abundance: NA
d_gene: NA
v_gene: TRBV4-1
CDR3aa: CASSQERGITYEQYF
CDR3nt: TGCGCCAGCAGCCAAGAAAGGGGAATCACCTACGAGCAGTACTTC

j_gene: TRBJ2-1
abundance: NA
d_gene: TRBD1
v_gene: TRBV7-2
CDR3aa: CASSSGQGSYNEQFF
CDR3nt: TGTGCCAGCAGCTCGGGACAGGGGTCCTACAATGAGCAGTTCTTC

j_gene: TRBJ1-5
abundance: NA
d_gene: NA
v_gene: TRBV19
CDR3aa: CASKVNRGVNQPQHF
CDR3nt: TGTGCCAGTAAGGTTAATCGGGGAGTCAATCAGCCCCAGCATTTT

j_gene: TRBJ2-7
abundance: NA
d_gene: TRBD1
v_gene: TRBV7-9
CDR3aa: CASSPLGQGGPYEQYF
CDR3nt: TGTGCCAGCAGCCCTCTAGGACAGGGGGGCCCCTACGAGCAGTACTTC

j_gene: TRBJ1-1
abundance: NA
d_gene: NA
v_gene: TRBV27
CDR3aa: CASSFRDTNTEAFF
CDR3nt: TGTGCCAGCAGTTTCCGCGACACGAACACTGAAGCTTTCTTT

j_gene: TRBJ2-7
abundance: NA
d_gene: TRBD1
v_gene: TRBV7-3
CDR3aa: CASSNGQGSYEQYF
CDR3nt: TGTGCCAGCAGCAACGGACAGGGTAGCTACGAGCAGTACTTC

j_gene: TRBJ2-1
abundance: NA
d_gene: TRBD1
v_gene: TRBV9
CDR3aa: CASGKGGQGYNEQFF
CDR3nt: TGTGCCAGCGGAAAGGGGGGACAGGGGTACAATGAGCAGTTCTTC

j_gene: TRBJ2-7
abundance: NA
d_gene: NA
v_gene: TRBV2
CDR3aa: CASSERYEQYF
CDR3nt: TGTGCCAGCAGTGAGCGGTACGAGCAGTACTTC

j_gene: TRBJ2-5
abundance: NA
d_gene: TRBD2
v_gene: TRBV4-1
CDR3aa: CASTPHSLSAGREDSLTQYF
CDR3nt: TGCGCCAGCACCCCCCACTCTCTTAGCGCGGGGCGGGAGGATTCTCTGACCCAGTACTTC

j_gene: TRBJ2-2
abundance: once
d_gene: TRBD2
v_gene: TRBV2
CDR3aa: CASSETLARHDTGELFF
CDR3nt: TGTGCCAGCAGTGAGACACTAGCGAGGCATGACACCGGGGAGCTGTTTTTT

j_gene: TRBJ1-5
abundance: NA
d_gene: NA
v_gene: TRBV19
CDR3aa: CASREGVWQPQHF
CDR3nt: TGTGCCAGTCGGGAGGGCGTTTGGCAGCCCCAGCATTTT

j_gene: TRBJ2-7
abundance: NA
d_gene: NA
v_gene: TRBV27
CDR3aa: CASSSFTPPEQYF
CDR3nt: TGTGCCAGCAGTTCCTTTACTCCTCCCGAGCAGTACTTC

j_gene: TRBJ1-3
abundance: NA
d_gene: NA
v_gene: TRBV18
CDR3aa: CASSTALNGQRGNTIYF
CDR3nt: TGTGCCAGCTCCACTGCCCTAAACGGACAGAGGGGAAACACCATATATTTT

j_gene: TRBJ2-3
abundance: NA
d_gene: NA
v_gene: TRBV4-1
CDR3aa: CASSRAGSDTQYF
CDR3nt: TGCGCCAGCAGCCGGGCAGGGTCAGATACGCAGTATTTT

j_gene: TRBJ2-3
abundance: NA
d_gene: TRBD2
v_gene: TRBV27
CDR3aa: CASRGILAGGTDTQYF
CDR3nt: TGTGCCAGCAGGGGCATTCTAGCGGGAGGCACAGATACGCAGTATTTT